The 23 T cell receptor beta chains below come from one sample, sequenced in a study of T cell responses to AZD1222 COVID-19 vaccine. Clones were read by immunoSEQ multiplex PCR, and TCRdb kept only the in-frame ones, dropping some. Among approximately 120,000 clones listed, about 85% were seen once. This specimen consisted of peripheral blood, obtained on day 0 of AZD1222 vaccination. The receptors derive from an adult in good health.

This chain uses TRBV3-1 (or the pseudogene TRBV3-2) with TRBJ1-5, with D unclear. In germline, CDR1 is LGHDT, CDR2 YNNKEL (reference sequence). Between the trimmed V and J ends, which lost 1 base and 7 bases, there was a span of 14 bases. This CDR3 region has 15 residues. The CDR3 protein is CASSQGITAGQPQHF. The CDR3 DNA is TGTGCCAGCAGCCAAGGCATAACAGCCGGCCAGCCCCAGCATTTT.

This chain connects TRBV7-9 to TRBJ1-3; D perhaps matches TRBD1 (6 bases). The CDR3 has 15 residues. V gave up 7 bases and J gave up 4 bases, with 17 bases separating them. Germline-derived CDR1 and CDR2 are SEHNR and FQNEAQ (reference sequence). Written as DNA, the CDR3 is TGTGCCAGCACCGGAGACAGGTTCGGGGGAAACACCATATATTTT. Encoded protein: CASTGDRFGGNTIYF.

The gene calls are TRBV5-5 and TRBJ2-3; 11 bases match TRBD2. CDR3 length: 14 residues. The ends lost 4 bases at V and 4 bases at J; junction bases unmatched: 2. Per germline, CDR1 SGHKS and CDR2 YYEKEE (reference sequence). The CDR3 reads CASSISGRADTQYF. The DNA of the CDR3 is TGTGCCAGCAGCATTAGCGGGAGGGCAGATACGCAGTATTTT.

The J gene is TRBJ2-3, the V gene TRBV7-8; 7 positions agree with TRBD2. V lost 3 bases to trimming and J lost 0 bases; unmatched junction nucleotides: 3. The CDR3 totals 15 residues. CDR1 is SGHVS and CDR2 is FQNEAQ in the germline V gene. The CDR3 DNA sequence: TGTGCCAGCAGCTTCCCTAGCGGCAGCACAGATACGCAGTATTTT. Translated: CASSFPSGSTDTQYF.

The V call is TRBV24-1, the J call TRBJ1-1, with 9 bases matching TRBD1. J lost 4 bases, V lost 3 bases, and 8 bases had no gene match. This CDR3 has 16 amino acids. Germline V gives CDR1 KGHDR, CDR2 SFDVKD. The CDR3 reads CATSDAPGQGPTEAFF. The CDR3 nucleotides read TGTGCCACCAGTGATGCTCCGGGACAGGGTCCCACTGAAGCTTTCTTT.

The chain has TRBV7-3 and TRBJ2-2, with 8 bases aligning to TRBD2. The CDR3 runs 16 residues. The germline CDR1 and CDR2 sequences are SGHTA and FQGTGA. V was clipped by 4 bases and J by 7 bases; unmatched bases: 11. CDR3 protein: CASSSSPGLGGGELFF. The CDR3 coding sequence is TGTGCCAGCAGCTCCTCACCGGGACTAGGTGGCGGGGAGCTGTTTTTT.

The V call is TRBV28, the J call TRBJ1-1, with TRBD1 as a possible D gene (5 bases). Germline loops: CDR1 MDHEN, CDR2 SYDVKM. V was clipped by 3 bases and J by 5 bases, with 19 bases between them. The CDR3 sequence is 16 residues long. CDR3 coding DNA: TGTGCCAGCAGTTTTAGGAGGGGCAGAAGTGATACTGAAGCTTTCTTT. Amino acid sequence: CASSFRRGRSDTEAFF.

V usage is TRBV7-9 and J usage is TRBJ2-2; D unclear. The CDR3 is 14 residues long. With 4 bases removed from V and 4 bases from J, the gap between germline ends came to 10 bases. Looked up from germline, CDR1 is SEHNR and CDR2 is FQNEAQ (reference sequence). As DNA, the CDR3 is TGTGCCAGCAGCTCCAGAATCTTCACCGGGGAGCTGTTTTTT. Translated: CASSSRIFTGELFF.

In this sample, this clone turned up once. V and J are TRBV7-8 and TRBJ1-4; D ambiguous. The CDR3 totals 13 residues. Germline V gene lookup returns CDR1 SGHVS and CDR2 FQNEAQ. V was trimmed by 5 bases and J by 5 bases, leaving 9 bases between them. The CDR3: CASSRDPNEKLFF. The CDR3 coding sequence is TGTGCCAGCAGCCGTGACCCCAATGAAAAACTGTTTTTT.

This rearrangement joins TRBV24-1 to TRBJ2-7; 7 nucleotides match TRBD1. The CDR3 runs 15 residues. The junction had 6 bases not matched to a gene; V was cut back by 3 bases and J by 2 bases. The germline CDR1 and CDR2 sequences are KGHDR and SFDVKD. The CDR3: CATSDPRDRPYEQYF. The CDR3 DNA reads TGTGCCACCAGTGATCCCCGGGACAGACCCTACGAGCAGTACTTC.

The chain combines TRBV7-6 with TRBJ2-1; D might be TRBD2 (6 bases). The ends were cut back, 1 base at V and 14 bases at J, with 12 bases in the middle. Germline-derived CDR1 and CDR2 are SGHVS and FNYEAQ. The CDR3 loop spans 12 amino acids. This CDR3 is CASSLVRDFKFF. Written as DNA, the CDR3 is TGTGCCAGCAGCTTAGTGCGGGACTTCAAGTTCTTC.

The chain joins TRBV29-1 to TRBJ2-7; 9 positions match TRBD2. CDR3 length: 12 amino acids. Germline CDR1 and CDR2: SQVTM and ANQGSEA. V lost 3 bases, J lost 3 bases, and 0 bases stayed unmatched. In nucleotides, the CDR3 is TGCAGCGTTGAGCGGGAGGGCTACGAGCAGTACTTC. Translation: CSVEREGYEQYF.

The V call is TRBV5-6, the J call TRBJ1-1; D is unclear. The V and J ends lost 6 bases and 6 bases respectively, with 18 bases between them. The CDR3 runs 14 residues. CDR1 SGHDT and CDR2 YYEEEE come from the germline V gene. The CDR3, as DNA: TGTGCCAGCACCCGTTCCCTTGGGAGGGCTGAAGCTTTCTTT. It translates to CASTRSLGRAEAFF.

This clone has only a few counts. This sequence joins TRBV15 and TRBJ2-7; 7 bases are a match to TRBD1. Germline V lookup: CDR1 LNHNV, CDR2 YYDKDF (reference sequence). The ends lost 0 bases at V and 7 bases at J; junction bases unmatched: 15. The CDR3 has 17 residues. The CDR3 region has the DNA TGTGCCACCAGCAGAGATTACGGCACAGGGGCATTGTGGGAGCAGTACTTC. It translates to CATSRDYGTGALWEQYF.

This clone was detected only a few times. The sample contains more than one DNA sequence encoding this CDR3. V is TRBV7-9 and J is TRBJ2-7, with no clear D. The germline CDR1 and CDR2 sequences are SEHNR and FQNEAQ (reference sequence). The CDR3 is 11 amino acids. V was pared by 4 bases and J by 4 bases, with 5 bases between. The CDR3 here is CASSSAYEQYF. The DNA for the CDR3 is TGTGCCAGCAGCTCGGCATACGAGCAGTACTTC.

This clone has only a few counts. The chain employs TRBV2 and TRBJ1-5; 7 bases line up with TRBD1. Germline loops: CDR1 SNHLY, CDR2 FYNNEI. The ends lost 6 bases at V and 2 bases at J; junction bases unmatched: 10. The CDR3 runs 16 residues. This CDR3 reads CASRGQTGIGNQPQHF. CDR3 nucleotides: TGTGCCAGCAGGGGCCAGACAGGGATCGGCAATCAGCCCCAGCATTTT.

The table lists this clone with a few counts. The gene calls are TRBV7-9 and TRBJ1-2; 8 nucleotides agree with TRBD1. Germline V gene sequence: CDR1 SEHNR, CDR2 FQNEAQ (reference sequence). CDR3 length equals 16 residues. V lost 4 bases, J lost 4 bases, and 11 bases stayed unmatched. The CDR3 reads CASSSDRVRFGYGYTF. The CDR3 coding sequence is TGTGCCAGCAGCTCGGACAGGGTACGTTTCGGCTATGGCTACACCTTC.

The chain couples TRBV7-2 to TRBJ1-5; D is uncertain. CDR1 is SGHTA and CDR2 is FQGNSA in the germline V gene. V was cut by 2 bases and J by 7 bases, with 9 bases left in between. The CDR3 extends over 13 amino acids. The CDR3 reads CASSLQHAQPQHF. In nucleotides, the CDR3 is TGTGCCAGCAGCTTACAACATGCCCAGCCCCAGCATTTT.

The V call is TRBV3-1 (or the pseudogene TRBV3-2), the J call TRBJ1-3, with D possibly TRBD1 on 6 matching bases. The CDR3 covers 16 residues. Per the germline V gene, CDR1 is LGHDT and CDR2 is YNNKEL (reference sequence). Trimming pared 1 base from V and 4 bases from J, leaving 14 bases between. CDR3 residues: CASSQVGGAGGNTIYF. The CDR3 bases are TGTGCCAGCAGCCAAGTTGGGGGCGCGGGAGGAAACACCATATATTTT.

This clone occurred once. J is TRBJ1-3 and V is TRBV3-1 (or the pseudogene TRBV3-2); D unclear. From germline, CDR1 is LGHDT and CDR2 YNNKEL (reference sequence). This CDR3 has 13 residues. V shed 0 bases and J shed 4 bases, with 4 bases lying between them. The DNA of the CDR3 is TGTGCCAGCAGCCAAGATACAGGAAACACCATATATTTT. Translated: CASSQDTGNTIYF.

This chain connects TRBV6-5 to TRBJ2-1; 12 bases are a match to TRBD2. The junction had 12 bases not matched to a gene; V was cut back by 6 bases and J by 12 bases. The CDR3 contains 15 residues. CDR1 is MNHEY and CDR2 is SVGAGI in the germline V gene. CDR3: CASRAGTSGSWRQFF. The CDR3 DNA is TGTGCCAGCAGGGCCGGGACTAGCGGGTCGTGGCGGCAGTTCTTC.

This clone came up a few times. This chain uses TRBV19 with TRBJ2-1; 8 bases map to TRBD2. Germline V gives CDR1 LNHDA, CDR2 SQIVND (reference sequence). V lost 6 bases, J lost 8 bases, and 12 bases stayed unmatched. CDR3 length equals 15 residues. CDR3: CASRRAGEISDEQFF. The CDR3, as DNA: TGTGCCAGTAGGCGAGCGGGAGAGATATCGGATGAGCAGTTCTTC. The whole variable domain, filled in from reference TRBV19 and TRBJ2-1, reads DGGITQSPKYLFRKEGQNVTLSCEQNLNHDAMYWYRQDPGQGLRLIYYSQIVNDFQKGDIAEGYSVSREKKESFPLTVTSAQKNPTAFYLCASRRAGEISDEQFFGPGTRLTVL.

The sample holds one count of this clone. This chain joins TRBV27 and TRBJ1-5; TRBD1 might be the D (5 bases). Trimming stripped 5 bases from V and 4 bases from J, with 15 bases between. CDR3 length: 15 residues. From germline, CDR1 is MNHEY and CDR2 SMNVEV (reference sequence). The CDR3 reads CASSGGAVGNQPQHF. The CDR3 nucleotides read TGTGCCAGCAGTGGTGGGGCAGTAGGGAATCAGCCCCAGCATTTT.